The entry that follows covers one TCR beta chain sequence. The sample is drawn from a study of blood T cell repertoires in COVID-19. Germline loops: CDR1 SEHNR, CDR2 FQNEAQ (reference sequence). This CDR3 spans 15 amino acids. Trimming took 2 bases from V and 4 from J, leaving 14 bases between them. Generated by immunoSEQ multiplex PCR, the TCRdb table keeps only in-frame clones and is missing some. The data contain about 80,000 clones, around 88% of them singletons. Sequencing was performed on peripheral blood. The chain combines TRBV7-9 with TRBJ2-5; weak D call: TRBD1 (6 bases). This receptor was obtained from a woman aged 80 or older with acute or convalescent COVID-19. CDR3 in DNA: TGTGCCAGCAGCTTACGGCCTCAAGGGGGAGAGACCCAGTACTTC. It specifies CASSLRPQGGETQYF. The full variable domain, completed using reference TRBV7-9 and TRBJ2-5, is DTGVSQNPRHKITKRGQNVTFRCDPISEHNRLYWYRQTLGQGPEFLTYFQNEAQLEKSRLLSDRFSAERPKGSFSTLEIQRTEQGDSAMYLCASSLRPQGGETQYFGPGTRLLVL.